What follows is one T cell receptor (beta chain) and its context. CD8+ and CD4+ T cells were negatively isolated; TEMRA cells were FACS-enriched. These data originate in a study of CD8 T cells in Susac syndrome. CDR3 size: 18 residues. V lost 5 bases and J lost 6; bases outside the gene matches: 14. The germline gives CDR1 DFQATT, CDR2 SNEGSKA (reference sequence). Random hexamers primed reverse transcription of 0.5 to 1 ug RNA. Multiplex PCR with immunoSEQ amplified the TCR beta CDR3 across 54 Vbeta and 13 Jbeta. From the immunoSEQ multiplex PCR reads, TCRdb called clonotypes with MiXCR, one entry per CDR3 protein. The sample consists of 90,000 to 150,000 distinct CDR3 sequences, approximately 94% of them appearing once.

The sample taken for sequencing was CD4+ T cells from PBMCs. The V call is TRBV20-1, the J call TRBJ2-3, with TRBD2 identical over 16 bases. The TCR comes from a human donor in good health. CDR3 bases: TGCAGTGCTGCTCCGGGACTAGCGGGAGGGCCTTATTCGGATACGCAGTATTTT. Translation gives CSAAPGLAGGPYSDTQYF.